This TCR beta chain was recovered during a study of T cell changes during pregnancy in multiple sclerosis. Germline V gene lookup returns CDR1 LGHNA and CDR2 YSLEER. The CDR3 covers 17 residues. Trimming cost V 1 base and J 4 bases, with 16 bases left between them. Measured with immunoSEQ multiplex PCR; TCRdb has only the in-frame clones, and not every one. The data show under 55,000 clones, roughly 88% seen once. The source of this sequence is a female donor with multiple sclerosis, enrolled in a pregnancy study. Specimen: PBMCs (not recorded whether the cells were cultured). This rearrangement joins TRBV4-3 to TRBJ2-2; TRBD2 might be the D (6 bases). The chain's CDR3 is CASSQGLREWVTGELFF. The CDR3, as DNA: TGCGCCAGCAGCCAAGGGCTACGGGAGTGGGTCACCGGGGAGCTGTTTTTT.